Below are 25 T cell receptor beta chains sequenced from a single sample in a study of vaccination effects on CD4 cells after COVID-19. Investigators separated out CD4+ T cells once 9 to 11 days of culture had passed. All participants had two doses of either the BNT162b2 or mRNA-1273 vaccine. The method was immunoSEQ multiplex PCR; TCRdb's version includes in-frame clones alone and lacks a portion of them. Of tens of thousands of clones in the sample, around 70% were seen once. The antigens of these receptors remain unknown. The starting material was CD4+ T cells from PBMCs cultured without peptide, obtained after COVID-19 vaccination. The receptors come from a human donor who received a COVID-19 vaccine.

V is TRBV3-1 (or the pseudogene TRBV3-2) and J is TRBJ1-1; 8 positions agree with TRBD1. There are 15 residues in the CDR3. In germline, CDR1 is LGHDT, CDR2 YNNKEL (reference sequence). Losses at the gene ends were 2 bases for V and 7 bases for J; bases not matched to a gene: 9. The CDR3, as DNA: TGTGCCAGCAGCCAACTCGGACAGGGTGTCATTGAAGCTTTCTTT. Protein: CASSQLGQGVIEAFF.

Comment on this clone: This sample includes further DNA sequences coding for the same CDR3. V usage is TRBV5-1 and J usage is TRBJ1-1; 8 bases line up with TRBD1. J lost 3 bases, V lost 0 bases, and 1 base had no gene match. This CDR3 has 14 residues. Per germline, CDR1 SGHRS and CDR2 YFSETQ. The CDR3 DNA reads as TGCGCCAGCAGCTTGGTACAGGGGGACACTGAAGCTTTCTTT. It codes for CASSLVQGDTEAFF. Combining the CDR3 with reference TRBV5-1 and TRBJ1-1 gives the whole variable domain KAGVTQTPRYLIKTRGQQVTLSCSPISGHRSVSWYQQTPGQGLQFLFEYFSETQRNKGNFPGRFSGRQFSNSRSEMNVSTLELGDSALYLCASSLVQGDTEAFFGQGTRLTVV.

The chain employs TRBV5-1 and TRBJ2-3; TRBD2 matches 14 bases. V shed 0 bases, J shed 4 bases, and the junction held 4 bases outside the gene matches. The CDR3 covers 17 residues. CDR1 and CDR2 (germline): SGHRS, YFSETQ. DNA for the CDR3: TGCGCCAGCAGCTTGGGACTAGCGGGGGGGCCACCAGATACGCAGTATTTT. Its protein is CASSLGLAGGPPDTQYF.

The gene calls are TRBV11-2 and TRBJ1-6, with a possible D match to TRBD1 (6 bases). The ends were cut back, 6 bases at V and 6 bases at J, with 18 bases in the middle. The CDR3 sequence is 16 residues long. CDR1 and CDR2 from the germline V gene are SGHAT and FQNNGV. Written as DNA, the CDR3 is TGTGCCAGCAGGACTTTCGGGGGACAAATTAATTCACCCCTCCACTTT. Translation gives CASRTFGGQINSPLHF.

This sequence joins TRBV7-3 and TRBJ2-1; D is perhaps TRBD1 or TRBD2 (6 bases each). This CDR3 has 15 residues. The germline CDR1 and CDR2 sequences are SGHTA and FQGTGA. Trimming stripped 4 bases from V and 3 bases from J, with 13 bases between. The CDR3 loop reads CASSSPGGGYNEQFF. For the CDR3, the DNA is TGTGCCAGCAGCTCCCCAGGAGGGGGCTACAATGAGCAGTTCTTC.

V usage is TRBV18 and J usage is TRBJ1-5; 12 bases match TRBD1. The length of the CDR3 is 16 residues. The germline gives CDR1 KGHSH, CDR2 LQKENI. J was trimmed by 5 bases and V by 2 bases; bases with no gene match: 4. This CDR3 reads CASSPSGQGADQPQHF. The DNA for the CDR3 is TGTGCCAGCTCACCATCGGGACAGGGGGCTGATCAGCCCCAGCATTTT.

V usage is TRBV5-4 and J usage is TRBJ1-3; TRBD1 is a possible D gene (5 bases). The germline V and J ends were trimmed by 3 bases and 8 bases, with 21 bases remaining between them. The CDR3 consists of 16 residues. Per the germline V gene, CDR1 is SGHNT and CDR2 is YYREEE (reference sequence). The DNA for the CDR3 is TGTGCCAGCAGCTCAAAGGCAGGGAGCGTGGGGGACACCATATATTTT. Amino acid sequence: CASSSKAGSVGDTIYF.

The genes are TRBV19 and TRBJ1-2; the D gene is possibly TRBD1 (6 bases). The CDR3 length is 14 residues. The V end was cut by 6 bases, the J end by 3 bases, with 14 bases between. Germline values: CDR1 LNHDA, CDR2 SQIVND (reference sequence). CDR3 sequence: CASSIDRLDYGYTF. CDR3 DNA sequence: TGTGCCAGTAGCATCGACAGGCTTGACTATGGCTACACCTTC.

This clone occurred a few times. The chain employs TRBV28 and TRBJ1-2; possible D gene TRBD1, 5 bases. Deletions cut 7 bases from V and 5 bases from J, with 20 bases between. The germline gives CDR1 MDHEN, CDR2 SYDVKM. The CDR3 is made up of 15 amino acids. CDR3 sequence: CASTLSSGGGYGYTF. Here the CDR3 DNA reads TGTGCCAGCACCCTCAGTTCAGGCGGGGGTTATGGCTACACCTTC.

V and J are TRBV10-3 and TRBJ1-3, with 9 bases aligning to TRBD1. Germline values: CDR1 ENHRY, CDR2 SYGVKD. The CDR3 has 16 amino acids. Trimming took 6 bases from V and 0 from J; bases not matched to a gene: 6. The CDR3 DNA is TGTGCCATCAGAGACGGACAGGGGTTCTCTGGAAACACCATATATTTT. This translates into CAIRDGQGFSGNTIYF.

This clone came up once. CDR3 sequence reads: CASSLPTRSSGNTIYF. The DNA for the CDR3 is TGTGCCAGCAGCTTACCGACCAGGTCATCTGGAAACACCATATATTTT. The genes are TRBV7-2 and TRBJ1-3; D is undetermined. Deletions cut 2 bases from V and 1 base from J, with 12 bases between. Germline V gene data show CDR1 as SGHTA and CDR2 as FQGNSA. This CDR3 is built from 16 residues.

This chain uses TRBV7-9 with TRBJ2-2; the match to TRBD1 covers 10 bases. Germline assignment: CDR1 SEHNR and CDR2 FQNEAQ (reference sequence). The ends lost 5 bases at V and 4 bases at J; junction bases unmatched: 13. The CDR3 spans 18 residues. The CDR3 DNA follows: TGTGCCAGCAGCCCTCAACCCGGGACAGGGGCGCGCACCGGGGAGCTGTTTTTT. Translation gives CASSPQPGTGARTGELFF.

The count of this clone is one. This CDR3 reads CASSPPMRGTEAFF. CDR3 coding DNA: TGTGCCAGCAGCCCGCCGATGCGGGGCACTGAAGCTTTCTTT. This chain links TRBV28 with TRBJ1-1; no clear D gene. The CDR3 consists of 14 residues. CDR1 and CDR2 from the germline V gene are MDHEN and SYDVKM. V was cut by 6 bases and J by 4 bases, with 15 bases left in between.

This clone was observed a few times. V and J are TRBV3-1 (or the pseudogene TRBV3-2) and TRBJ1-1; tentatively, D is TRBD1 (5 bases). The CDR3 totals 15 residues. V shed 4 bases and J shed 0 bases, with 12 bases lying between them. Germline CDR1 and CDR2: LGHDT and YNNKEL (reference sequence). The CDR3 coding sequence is TGTGCCAGCAGCCTACCGGGACCGATGAACACTGAAGCTTTCTTT. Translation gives CASSLPGPMNTEAFF.

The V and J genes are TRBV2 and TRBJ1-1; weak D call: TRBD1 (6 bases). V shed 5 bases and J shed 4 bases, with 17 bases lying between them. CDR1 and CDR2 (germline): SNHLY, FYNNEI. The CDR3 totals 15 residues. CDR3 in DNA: TGTGCCAGCAGTTGGGGGCGTTTCGGTGGCACTGAAGCTTTCTTT. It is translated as CASSWGRFGGTEAFF.

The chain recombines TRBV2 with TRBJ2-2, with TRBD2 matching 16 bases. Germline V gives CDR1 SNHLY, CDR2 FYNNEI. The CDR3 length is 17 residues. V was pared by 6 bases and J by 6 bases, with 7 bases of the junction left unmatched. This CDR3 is CASRKGTSGGAAGELFF. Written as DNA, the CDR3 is TGTGCCAGCAGGAAAGGGACTAGCGGGGGGGCTGCCGGGGAGCTGTTTTTT.

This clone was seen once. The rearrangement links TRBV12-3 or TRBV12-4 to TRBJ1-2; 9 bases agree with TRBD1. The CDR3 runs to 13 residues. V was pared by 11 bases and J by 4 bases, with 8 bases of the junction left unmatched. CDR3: CAGKGTGIYGYTF. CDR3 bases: TGTGCCGGAAAGGGGACAGGGATCTATGGCTACACCTTC.

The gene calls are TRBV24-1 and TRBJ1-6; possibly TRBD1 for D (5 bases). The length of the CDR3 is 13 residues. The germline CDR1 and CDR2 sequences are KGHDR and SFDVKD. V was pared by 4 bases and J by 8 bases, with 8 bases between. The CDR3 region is CATSESGYSPLHF. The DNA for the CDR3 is TGTGCCACCAGTGAATCAGGGTATTCACCCCTCCACTTT.

CDR3 bases: TGTGCCAGCAGCTCATTAGCGGGGGGGAACAATGAGCAGTTCTTC. Translated: CASSSLAGGNNEQFF. The chain combines TRBV5-4 with TRBJ2-1; the match to TRBD2 covers 11 bases. The junction had 4 bases not matched to a gene; V was cut back by 3 bases and J by 5 bases. The CDR3 loop spans 15 amino acids. Germline assignment: CDR1 SGHNT and CDR2 YYREEE (reference sequence).

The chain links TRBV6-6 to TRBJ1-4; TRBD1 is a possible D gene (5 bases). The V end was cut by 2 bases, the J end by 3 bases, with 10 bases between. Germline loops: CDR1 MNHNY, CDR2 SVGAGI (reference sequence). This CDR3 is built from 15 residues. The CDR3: CASSYRGTSNEKLFF. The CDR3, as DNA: TGTGCCAGCAGTTACCGGGGCACCTCTAATGAAAAACTGTTTTTT.

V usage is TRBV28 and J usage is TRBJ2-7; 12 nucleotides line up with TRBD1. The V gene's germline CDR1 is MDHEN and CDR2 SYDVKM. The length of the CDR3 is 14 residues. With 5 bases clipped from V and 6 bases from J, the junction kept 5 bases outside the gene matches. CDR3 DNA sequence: TGTGCCAGCAGTCCCGGGACAGGGGGCCGCGAGCAGTACGTC. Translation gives CASSPGTGGREQYV.

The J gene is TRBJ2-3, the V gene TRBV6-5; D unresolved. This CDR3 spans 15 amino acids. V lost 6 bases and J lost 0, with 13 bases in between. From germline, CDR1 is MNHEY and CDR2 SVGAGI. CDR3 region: CASRDPILSTDTQYF. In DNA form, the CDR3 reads TGTGCCAGCAGGGACCCGATTCTTAGCACAGATACGCAGTATTTT.

CDR3 nucleotide sequence: TGCGCCAGCAGCTTGGACTGGGGGGGGACCTACGAGCAGTACGTC. This codes for CASSLDWGGTYEQYV. The chain carries TRBV5-1 and TRBJ2-7; 7 positions agree with TRBD2. The CDR3 loop spans 15 amino acids. V dropped 0 bases and J dropped 2; count of bases not matched to a gene: 5. CDR1 and CDR2 (germline): SGHRS, YFSETQ.

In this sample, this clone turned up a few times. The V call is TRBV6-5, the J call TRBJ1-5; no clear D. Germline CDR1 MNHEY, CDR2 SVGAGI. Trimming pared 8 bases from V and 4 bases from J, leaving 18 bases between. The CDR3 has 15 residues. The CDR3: CASSFSRDRNQPQHF. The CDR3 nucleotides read TGTGCCAGCTCGTTCAGTCGCGACCGGAATCAGCCCCAGCATTTT.

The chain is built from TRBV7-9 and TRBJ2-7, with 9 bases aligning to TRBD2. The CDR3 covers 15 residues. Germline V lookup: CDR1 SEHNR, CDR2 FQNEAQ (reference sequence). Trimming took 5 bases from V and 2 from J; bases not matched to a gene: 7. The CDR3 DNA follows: TGTGCCAGCAGCCTTAGCGGGGGCTCAGCCTACGAGCAGTACGTC. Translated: CASSLSGGSAYEQYV.